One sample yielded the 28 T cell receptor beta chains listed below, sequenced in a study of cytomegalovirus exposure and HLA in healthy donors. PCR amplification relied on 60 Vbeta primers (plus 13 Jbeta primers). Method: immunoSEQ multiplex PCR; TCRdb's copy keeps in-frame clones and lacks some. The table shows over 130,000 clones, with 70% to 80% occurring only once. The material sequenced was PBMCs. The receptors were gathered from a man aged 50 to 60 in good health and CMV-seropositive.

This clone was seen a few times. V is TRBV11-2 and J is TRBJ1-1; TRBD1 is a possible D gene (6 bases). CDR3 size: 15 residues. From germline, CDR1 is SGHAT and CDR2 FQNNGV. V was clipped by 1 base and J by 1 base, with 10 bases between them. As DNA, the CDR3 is TGTGCCAGCAGCTTAGGGGAGGGGGGGAACACTGAAGCTTTCTTT. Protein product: CASSLGEGGNTEAFF. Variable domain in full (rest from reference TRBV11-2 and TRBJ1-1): EAGVAQSPRYKIIEKRQSVAFWCNPISGHATLYWYQQILGQGPKLLIQFQNNGVVDDSQLPKDRFSAERLKGVDSTLKIQPAKLEDSAVYLCASSLGEGGNTEAFFGQGTRLTVV.

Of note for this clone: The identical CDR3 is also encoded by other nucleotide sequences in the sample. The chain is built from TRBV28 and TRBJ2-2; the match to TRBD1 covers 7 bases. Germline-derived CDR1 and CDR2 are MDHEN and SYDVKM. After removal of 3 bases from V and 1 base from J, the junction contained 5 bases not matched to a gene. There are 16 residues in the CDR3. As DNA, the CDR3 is TGTGCCAGCAGTTTTTTGCGGACAGGGAACACCGGGGAGCTGTTTTTT. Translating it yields CASSFLRTGNTGELFF.

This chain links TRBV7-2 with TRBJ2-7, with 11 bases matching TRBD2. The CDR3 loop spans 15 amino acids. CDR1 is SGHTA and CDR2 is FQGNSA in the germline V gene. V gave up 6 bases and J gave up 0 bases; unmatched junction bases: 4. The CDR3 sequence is CASRRGLADSYEQYF. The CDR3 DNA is TGTGCCAGCAGAAGGGGACTAGCGGACTCCTACGAGCAGTACTTC.

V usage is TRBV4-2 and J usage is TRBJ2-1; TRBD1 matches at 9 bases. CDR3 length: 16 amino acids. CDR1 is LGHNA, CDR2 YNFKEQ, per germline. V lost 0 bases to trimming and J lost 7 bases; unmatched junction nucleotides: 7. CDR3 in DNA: TGTGCCAGCAGCCAAGATCGGACAGGGGACGGGAATGAGCAGTTCTTC. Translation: CASSQDRTGDGNEQFF.

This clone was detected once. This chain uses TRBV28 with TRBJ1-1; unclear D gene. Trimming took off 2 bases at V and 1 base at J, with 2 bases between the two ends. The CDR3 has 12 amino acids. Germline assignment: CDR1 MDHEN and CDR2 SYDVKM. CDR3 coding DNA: TGTGCCAGCAGTTTACAGAACACTGAAGCTTTCTTT. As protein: CASSLQNTEAFF.

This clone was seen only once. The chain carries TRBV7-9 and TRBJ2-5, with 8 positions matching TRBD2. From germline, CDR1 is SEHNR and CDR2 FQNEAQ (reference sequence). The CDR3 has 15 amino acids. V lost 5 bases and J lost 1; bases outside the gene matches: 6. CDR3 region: CASSPRSGGQETQYF. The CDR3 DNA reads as TGTGCCAGCAGCCCGCGGAGCGGGGGCCAAGAGACCCAGTACTTC.

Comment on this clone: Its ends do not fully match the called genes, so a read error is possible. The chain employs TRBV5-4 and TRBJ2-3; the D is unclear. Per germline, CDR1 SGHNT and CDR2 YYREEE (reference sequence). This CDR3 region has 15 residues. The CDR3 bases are TGTGCCGGCAGCTTGGTGGCGGTTAGCACAGATACGCAGTATTTT. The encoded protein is CAGSLVAVSTDTQYF.

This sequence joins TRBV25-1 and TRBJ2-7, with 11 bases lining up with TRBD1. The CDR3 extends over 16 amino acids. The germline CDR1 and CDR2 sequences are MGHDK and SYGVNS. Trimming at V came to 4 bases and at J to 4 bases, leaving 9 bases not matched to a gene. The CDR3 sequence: CASSAYDGQGAYEQYF. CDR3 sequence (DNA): TGTGCCAGCAGTGCATACGATGGACAGGGGGCTTACGAGCAGTACTTC.

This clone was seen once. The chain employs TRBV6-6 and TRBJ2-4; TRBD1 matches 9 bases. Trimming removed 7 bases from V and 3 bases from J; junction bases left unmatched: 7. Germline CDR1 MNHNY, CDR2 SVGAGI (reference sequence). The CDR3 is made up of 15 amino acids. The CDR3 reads CASNAVTGGKNIQYF. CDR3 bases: TGTGCCAGCAACGCAGTGACAGGGGGCAAAAACATTCAGTACTTC.

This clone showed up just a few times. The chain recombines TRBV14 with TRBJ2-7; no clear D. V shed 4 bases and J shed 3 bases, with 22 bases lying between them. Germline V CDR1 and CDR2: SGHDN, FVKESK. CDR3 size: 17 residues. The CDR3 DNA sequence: TGTGCCAGCAGCCCGGCGGAGCAGACTCTCCCACTCTACGAGCAGTACTTC. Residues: CASSPAEQTLPLYEQYF.

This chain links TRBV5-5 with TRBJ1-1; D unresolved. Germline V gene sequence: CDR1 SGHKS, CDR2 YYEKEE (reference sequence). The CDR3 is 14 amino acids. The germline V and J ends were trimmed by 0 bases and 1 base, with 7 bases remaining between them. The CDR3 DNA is TGTGCCAGCAGCTTGGTCCCCGGGAACACTGAAGCTTTCTTT. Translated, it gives CASSLVPGNTEAFF. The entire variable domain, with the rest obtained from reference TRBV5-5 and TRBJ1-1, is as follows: DAGVTQSPTHLIKTRGQQVTLRCSPISGHKSVSWYQQVLGQGPQFIFQYYEKEERGRGNFPDRFSARQFPNYSSELNVNALLLGDSALYLCASSLVPGNTEAFFGQGTRLTVV.

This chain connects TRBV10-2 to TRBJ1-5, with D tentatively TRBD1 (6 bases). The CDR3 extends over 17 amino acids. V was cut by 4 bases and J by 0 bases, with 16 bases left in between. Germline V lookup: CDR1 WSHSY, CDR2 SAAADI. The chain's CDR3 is CASSAGHQLYSNQPQHF. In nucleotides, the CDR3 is TGCGCCAGCAGTGCGGGACACCAACTTTATAGCAATCAGCCCCAGCATTTT.

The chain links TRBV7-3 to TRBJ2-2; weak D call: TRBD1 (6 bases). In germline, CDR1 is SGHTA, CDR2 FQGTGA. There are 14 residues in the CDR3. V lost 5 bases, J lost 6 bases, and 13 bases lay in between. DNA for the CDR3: TGTGCCAGCAGCCCGTACAGGGTCGCCGGGGAGCTGTTTTTT. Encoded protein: CASSPYRVAGELFF.

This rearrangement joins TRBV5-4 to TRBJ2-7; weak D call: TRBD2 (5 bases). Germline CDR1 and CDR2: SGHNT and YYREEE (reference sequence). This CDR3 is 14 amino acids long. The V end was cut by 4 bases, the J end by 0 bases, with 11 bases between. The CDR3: CASSQGGNSYEQYF. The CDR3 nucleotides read TGTGCCAGCAGCCAAGGAGGAAACTCCTACGAGCAGTACTTC.

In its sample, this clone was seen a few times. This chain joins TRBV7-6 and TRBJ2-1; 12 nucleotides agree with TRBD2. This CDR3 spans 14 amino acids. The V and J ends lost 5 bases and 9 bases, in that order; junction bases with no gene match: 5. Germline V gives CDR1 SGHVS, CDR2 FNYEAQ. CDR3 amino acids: CASSRTSGTVEQFF. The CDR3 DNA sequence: TGTGCCAGCAGCCGGACTAGCGGGACGGTTGAGCAGTTCTTC.

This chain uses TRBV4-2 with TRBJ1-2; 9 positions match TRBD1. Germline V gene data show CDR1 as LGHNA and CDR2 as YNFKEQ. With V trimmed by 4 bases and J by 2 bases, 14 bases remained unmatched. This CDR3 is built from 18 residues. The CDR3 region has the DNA TGTGCCAGCAGCCTCGATCGGGGGGGGACAGGGTCCAACTATGGCTACACCTTC. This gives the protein CASSLDRGGTGSNYGYTF.

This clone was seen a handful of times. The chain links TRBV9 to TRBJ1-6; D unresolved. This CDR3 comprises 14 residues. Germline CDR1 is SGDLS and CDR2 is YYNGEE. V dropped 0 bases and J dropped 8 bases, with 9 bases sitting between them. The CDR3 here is CASSVAYRDSPLHF. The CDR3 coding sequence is TGTGCCAGCAGCGTAGCTTATCGGGATTCACCCCTCCACTTT. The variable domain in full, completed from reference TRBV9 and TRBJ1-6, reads DSGVTQTPKHLITATGQRVTLRCSPRSGDLSVYWYQQSLDQGLQFLIQYYNGEERAKGNILERFSAQQFPDLHSELNLSSLELGDSALYFCASSVAYRDSPLHFGNGTRLTVT.

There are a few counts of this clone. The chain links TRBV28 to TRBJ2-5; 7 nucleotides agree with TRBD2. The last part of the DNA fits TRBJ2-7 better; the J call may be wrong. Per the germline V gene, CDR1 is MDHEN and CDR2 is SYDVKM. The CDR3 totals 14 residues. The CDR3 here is CASSPASGSYEQYF. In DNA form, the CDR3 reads TGTGCCAGCAGTCCGGCTAGCGGTTCCTACGAGCAGTACTTC.

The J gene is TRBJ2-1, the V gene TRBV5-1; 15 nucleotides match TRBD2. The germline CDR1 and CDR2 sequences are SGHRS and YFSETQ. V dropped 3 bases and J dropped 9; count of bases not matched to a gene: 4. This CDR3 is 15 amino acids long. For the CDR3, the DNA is TGCGCCAGCAGCTCGGGACTAGCGGGAGGAACTGAGCAGTTCTTC. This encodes CASSSGLAGGTEQFF. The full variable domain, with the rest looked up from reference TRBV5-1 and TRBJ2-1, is KAGVTQTPRYLIKTRGQQVTLSCSPISGHRSVSWYQQTPGQGLQFLFEYFSETQRNKGNFPGRFSGRQFSNSRSEMNVSTLELGDSALYLCASSSGLAGGTEQFFGPGTRLTVL.

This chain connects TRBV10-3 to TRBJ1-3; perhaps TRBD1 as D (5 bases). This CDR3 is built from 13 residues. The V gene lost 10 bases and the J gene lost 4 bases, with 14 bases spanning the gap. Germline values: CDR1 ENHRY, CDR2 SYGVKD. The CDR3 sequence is CASFAGEGNTIYF. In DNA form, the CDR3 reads TGTGCCAGCTTTGCGGGGGAGGGAAACACCATATATTTT.

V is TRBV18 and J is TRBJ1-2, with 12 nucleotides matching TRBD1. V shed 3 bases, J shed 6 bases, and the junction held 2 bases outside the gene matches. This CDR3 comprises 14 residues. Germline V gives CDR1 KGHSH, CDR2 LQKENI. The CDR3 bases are TGTGCCAGCTCACCCGGGACAGGGGGCGATGGCTACACCTTC. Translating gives CASSPGTGGDGYTF.

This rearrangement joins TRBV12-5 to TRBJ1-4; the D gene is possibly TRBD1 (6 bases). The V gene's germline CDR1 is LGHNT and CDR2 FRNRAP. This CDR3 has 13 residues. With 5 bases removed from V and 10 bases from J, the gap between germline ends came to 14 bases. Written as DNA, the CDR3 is TGTGCTAGTGGTGGCCTTCAAGGGGGAAAACTGTTTTTT. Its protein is CASGGLQGGKLFF.

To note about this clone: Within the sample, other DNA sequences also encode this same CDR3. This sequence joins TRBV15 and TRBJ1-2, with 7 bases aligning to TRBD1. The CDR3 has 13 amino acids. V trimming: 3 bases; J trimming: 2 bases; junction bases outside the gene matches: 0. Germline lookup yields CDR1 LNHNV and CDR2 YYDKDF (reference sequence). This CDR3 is CATSRGQNYGYTF. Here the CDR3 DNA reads TGTGCCACCAGCAGGGGACAGAACTATGGCTACACCTTC. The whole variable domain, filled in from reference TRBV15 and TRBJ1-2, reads DAMVIQNPRYQVTQFGKPVTLSCSQTLNHNVMYWYQQKSSQAPKLLFHYYDKDFNNEADTPDNFQSRRPNTSFCFLDIRSPGLGDTAMYLCATSRGQNYGYTFGSGTRLTVV.

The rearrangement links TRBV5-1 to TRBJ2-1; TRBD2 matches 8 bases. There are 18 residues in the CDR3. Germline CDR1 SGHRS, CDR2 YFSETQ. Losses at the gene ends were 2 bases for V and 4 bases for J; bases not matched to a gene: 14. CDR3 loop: CASSFLTPSGLGYNEQFF. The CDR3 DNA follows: TGCGCCAGCAGCTTCCTTACCCCCTCGGGACTAGGGTACAATGAGCAGTTCTTC. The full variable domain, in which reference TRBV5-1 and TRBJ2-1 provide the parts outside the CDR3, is KAGVTQTPRYLIKTRGQQVTLSCSPISGHRSVSWYQQTPGQGLQFLFEYFSETQRNKGNFPGRFSGRQFSNSRSEMNVSTLELGDSALYLCASSFLTPSGLGYNEQFFGPGTRLTVL.

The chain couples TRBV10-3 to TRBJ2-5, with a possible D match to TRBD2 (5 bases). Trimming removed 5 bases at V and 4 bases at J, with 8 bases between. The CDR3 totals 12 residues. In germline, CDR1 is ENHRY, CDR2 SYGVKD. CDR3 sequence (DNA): TGTGCCATCAGTCCAGAGGGAGAGACCCAGTACTTC. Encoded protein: CAISPEGETQYF.

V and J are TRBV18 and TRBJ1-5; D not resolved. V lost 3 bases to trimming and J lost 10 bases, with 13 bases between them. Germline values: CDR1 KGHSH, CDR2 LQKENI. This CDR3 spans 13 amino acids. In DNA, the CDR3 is TGTGCCAGCTCACCCACGACTGTCTACCCCCAGCATTTT. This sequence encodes CASSPTTVYPQHF.

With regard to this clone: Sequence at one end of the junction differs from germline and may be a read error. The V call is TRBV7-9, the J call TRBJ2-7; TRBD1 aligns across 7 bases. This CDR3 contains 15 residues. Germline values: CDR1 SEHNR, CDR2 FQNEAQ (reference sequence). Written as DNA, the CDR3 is TGTTCCAGCAGCTTTACGACAGGGATGTCCTACGAGCAGTACTTC. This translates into CSSSFTTGMSYEQYF.

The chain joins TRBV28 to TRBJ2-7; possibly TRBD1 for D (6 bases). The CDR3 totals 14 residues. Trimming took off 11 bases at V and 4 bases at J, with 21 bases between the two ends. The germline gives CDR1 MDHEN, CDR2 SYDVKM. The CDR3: CAASPTGPRYEQYF. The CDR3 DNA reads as TGTGCCGCCAGCCCGACAGGCCCGAGGTACGAGCAGTACTTC. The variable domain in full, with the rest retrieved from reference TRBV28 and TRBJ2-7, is DVKVTQSSRYLVKRTGEKVFLECVQDMDHENMFWYRQDPGLGLRLIYFSYDVKMKEKGDIPEGYSVSREKKERFSLILESASTNQTSMYLCAASPTGPRYEQYFGPGTRLTVT.